A selection of T cell receptor beta chains follows, all from one sample in a study of CXCR3-negative and CXCR3-positive naive CD8 T cells. Following a re-call of the 5' RACE reads, TCRdb has one entry per CDR3 protein and lacks DNA. The table lists 45,000 to 65,000 distinct CDR3 sequences. The specimen sequenced was memory CD8+ T cells from blood. These receptors were obtained from a human donor in good health. Some clones in this sample may be carry-over from other donors' samples. CDR3s include the opening cysteine and the closing phenylalanine or tryptophan. Size tells how often a clone was seen (once, few, many) or the class of an expanded clone, and some rows leave it out.

V gene	clone size	J gene	CDR3 protein
TRBV19	.	TRBJ2-7	CASSPGTSIYEQYF
TRBV27	.	TRBJ1-2	CASSTLPGQDYGYTF
TRBV5-1	.	TRBJ1-2	CASSLEGTGDYGYTF
TRBV6-4	.	TRBJ1-1	CASSETVDRAEAFF
TRBV28	.	TRBJ2-3	CASSPFGDNLGTDTQYF
TRBV19	.	TRBJ2-7	CATSTGPYEQYF
TRBV29-1	.	TRBJ1-1	CSADGQGLDTEAFF
TRBV29-1	.	TRBJ2-3	CSAGTGSDTQYF
TRBV7-9	.	TRBJ2-7	CASSETTGVHEQYF
TRBV5-5	.	TRBJ1-1	CASSFGTSTEAFF
TRBV7-9	.	TRBJ2-3	CASSRLAGGRTDTQYF
TRBV4-1	.	TRBJ2-7	CASSLGPGESYEQYF
TRBV11-3	.	TRBJ1-1	CASSSRDRGMNTEAFF
TRBV5-1	.	TRBJ1-1	CASSWSVNTEAFF
TRBV4-1	.	TRBJ1-1	CAIGPGMQAGEAFF
TRBV18	medium-sized	TRBJ2-2	CASSPPTSAAGELFF
TRBV19	.	TRBJ1-2	CASSRQGTYGYTF
TRBV7-9	.	TRBJ2-1	CASSPRQGAYNEQFF
TRBV6-5	.	TRBJ1-1	CASSYQPRTEAFF
TRBV29-1	.	TRBJ1-3	CSVGEGLGNTIYF
TRBV21-1	.	TRBJ1-1	CASSAGTAFLAEAFF
TRBV7-9	.	TRBJ1-1	CASILSSGGGGAEAFF
TRBV7-9	.	TRBJ2-7	CASSPQVANVYEQYF
TRBV20-1	.	TRBJ2-7	CSARRGLNQETQYF
TRBV7-9	.	TRBJ2-7	CASSLRAGEQYF
TRBV29-1	.	TRBJ2-7	CSVTGTSAYEQYF
TRBV29-1	.	TRBJ2-1	CSVDFVSGANNEQFF
TRBV5-4	.	TRBJ2-3	CASSLGGGSEDTQYF
TRBV7-6	.	TRBJ2-1	CASSFGSGAYNEQFF
TRBV6-5	.	TRBJ2-1	CASSFSRYGYEQFF
TRBV5-5	.	TRBJ1-5	CASSLSSNQPQHF
TRBV6-2/TRBV6-3	.	TRBJ2-3	CASSQAAGTSTDTQYF
TRBV6-2/TRBV6-3	.	TRBJ2-7	CASSSPRHYEQYF
TRBV29-1	.	TRBJ2-7	CSVEQGSYEQYF
TRBV21-1	.	TRBJ1-1	CASRPGTVDEAFF
TRBV15	.	TRBJ2-1	CATSQAGEYYEQFF
TRBV29-1	.	TRBJ2-2	CSSRDRAGTGELFF